This T cell receptor (beta chain) is from a study of cytomegalovirus exposure and HLA in healthy donors (dated by TCRdb to about 2017). For the wider study: A later analysis indicated that the roughly 120 validation repertoires were generated on the platform also employed for the 670 or so repertoires of the first cohort. The study aimed to test whether signatures of past pathogen exposure could be identified by cataloging public T cell receptors. In addition to the first cohort of 666 subjects, a separate validation cohort of 100 to 150 different subjects was used. To predict cytomegalovirus infection status, the study combined high-throughput TCR immunosequencing, statistical association of individual TCRs with disease status, and machine learning. Beyond this particular receptor, the publication reports: Subsequent analysis determined that TCRs grouped into clusters in the first cohort also showed a tendency toward co-occurrence across the approximately 110 validation repertoires, and approximately 94% of cluster scores exceeded 0. The study listed around 160 TCR beta chains as associated with cytomegalovirus. Most TCR sequences were observed very rarely across donors, whereas some public TCRs were present in many individuals. A later analysis had no HLA typing for the validation cohort, so co-occurrence there was scored across all 110 or so repertoires. It was suggested by the authors that the approach could potentially be generalized to other disease states and immunological phenotypes. A few of the identified cytomegalovirus-associated TCR beta chains were confirmed in vitro to be specific for cytomegalovirus antigens. The classifier was reported to diagnose cytomegalovirus status with high specificity and sensitivity in both the original cohort and the validation cohort.

The donors were included in the validation cohort of 120 subjects, a group kept apart from the roughly 670-subject first cohort. The CDR3 measures 14 amino acids from cysteine to phenylalanine. Just the 42-base CDR3 DNA is kept, in frame starting at base 1. Here V drops 7 bases and J drops 1 base, and the junction holds 6 bases not matched to any gene. The germline V gene (reference sequence) specifies GTSNPN as CDR1 and SVGIG as CDR2. A remark on this clone: It has no known antigen specificity. One base away there is no much larger clone; base qualities are not given.

The library was generated by the immunoSEQ multiplex PCR assay. In the authors' own workflow: To diagnose cytomegalovirus status from the catalog of TCR beta chain sequences, a statistical classification framework was built. TCRdb retrieved this table from immuneACCESS and kept in-frame rearrangements only. Not all clones are present; in checked studies, unresolved V genes account for under half, and no reason is known for the remainder. The DNA was the basis for D and trimming; V, J and clone size are from that table. The sample table holds 150,000 to 250,000 clones, of which around 84% were seen once. Together, the top ten hold 13% of the sample.

The chain uses TRBV30 and TRBJ1-1, and 10 junction bases match TRBD1. The clonotype originates from a woman in her twenties or thirties in good health and CMV-seropositive. Sequenced material: PBMCs. The CDR3 protein: CAFDRGRRNTEAFF. The nucleotides read TGTGCCTTTGACAGGGGGCGCCGGAACACTGAAGCTTTCTTT.